These 27 T cell receptor beta chains were sequenced from one sample in a study of blood T cell repertoires in COVID-19. Only in-frame clones appear in the TCRdb table, and some are missing; sequencing was by immunoSEQ multiplex PCR. The data contain about 80,000 clones, around 78% of them singletons. Sequencing used peripheral blood. Receptors were obtained from a human donor in a cohort sampled during active COVID-19.

This chain joins TRBV7-9 and TRBJ1-1; the D is unclear. The V end lost 2 bases, the J end lost 11 bases, and 15 bases lay between the germline ends. Germline assignment: CDR1 SEHNR and CDR2 FQNEAQ (reference sequence). The CDR3 runs to 13 residues. In nucleotides, the CDR3 is TGTGCCAGCAGCTTATCTGTACCTACGGGGGCTTTCTTT. It specifies CASSLSVPTGAFF.

V is TRBV6-2 or TRBV6-3 and J is TRBJ2-7, with 12 nucleotides matching TRBD1. J lost 4 bases, V lost 2 bases, and 9 bases had no gene match. The CDR3 is made up of 17 amino acids. Germline loops: CDR1 MNHEY, CDR2 SVGEGT. Here the CDR3 reads CASSYPPGQGARYEQYV. Written as DNA, the CDR3 is TGTGCCAGCAGTTACCCCCCGGGACAGGGGGCTCGGTACGAGCAGTACGTC.

V gene TRBV24-1 combines with J gene TRBJ2-3; the D gene is possibly TRBD1 (6 bases). Germline V gene data show CDR1 as KGHDR and CDR2 as SFDVKD. The V gene lost 3 bases and the J gene lost 2 bases, with 11 bases spanning the gap. The CDR3 runs 15 residues. The CDR3 bases are TGTGCCACCAGTGATCTGGACAGCGACACAGATACGCAGTATTTT. Encoded protein: CATSDLDSDTDTQYF.

A few counts support this clone. This rearrangement joins TRBV10-3 to TRBJ1-1; D uncertain. The CDR3 extends over 14 amino acids. Trimming took 4 bases from V and 4 from J, leaving 13 bases between them. CDR1 is ENHRY, CDR2 SYGVKD, per germline. The CDR3 sequence is CAISGREGGTEAFF. CDR3 nucleotide sequence: TGTGCCATCAGTGGGCGAGAGGGAGGCACTGAAGCTTTCTTT.

The rearrangement joins TRBV5-1 to TRBJ2-2; 7 bases agree with TRBD1. Trimming cost V 0 bases and J 1 base; bases outside gene matches: 0. Germline V gene data show CDR1 as SGHRS and CDR2 as YFSETQ. The CDR3 runs 15 residues. The chain's CDR3 is CASSLDRGNTGELFF. CDR3 nucleotides: TGCGCCAGCAGCTTGGACAGGGGGAACACCGGGGAGCTGTTTTTT.

The gene calls are TRBV3-1 (or the pseudogene TRBV3-2) and TRBJ1-1; unclear D gene. V shed 0 bases and J shed 5 bases, with 13 bases lying between them. The CDR3 length is 15 residues. Germline V gene data show CDR1 as LGHDT and CDR2 as YNNKEL (reference sequence). Here the CDR3 DNA reads TGTGCCAGCAGCCAAGAGATGGGCTGGGAGACTGAAGCTTTCTTT. The encoded protein is CASSQEMGWETEAFF.

The gene calls are TRBV19 and TRBJ1-2; TRBD1 aligns across 7 bases. The CDR3 consists of 22 residues. Per germline, CDR1 LNHDA and CDR2 SQIVND (reference sequence). After removal of 4 bases from V and 5 bases from J, the junction contained 31 bases not matched to a gene. The CDR3 bases are TGTGCCAGTAGTACGGAAACCGGGACAGCCCCCCTATTTACTATGGCTGAATATGGCTACACCTTC. It is translated as CASSTETGTAPLFTMAEYGYTF.

This clone was picked up one time. This chain joins TRBV9 and TRBJ1-1; D remains ambiguous. Germline assignment: CDR1 SGDLS and CDR2 YYNGEE. CDR3 length equals 14 residues. Trimming removed 2 bases from V and 0 bases from J, with 8 bases in between. The CDR3 DNA is TGTGCCAGCAGCGTTAGGAGCGTGAACACTGAAGCTTTCTTT. It codes for CASSVRSVNTEAFF.

This clone was found once. The rearrangement links TRBV5-5 to TRBJ2-1, with D maybe TRBD1 (6 bases). The V and J ends lost 2 bases and 6 bases respectively, with 18 bases between them. This CDR3 region has 16 residues. Germline CDR1 is SGHKS and CDR2 is YYEKEE (reference sequence). The CDR3 region is CASSFLDFIGGNEQFF. CDR3 nucleotides: TGTGCCAGCAGCTTTTTGGACTTCATAGGGGGCAATGAGCAGTTCTTC.

Here the CDR3 reads CASSEAYRVGEPQYF. The CDR3 region has the DNA TGTGCCAGCAGTGAAGCATATCGAGTCGGGGAACCGCAGTACTTC. The rearrangement links TRBV2 to TRBJ2-7; TRBD2 is a possible D gene (5 bases). Germline CDR1 reads SNHLY; CDR2 reads FYNNEI. Trimming stripped 0 bases from V and 9 bases from J, with 18 bases between. The CDR3 contains 15 residues.

In nucleotides, the CDR3 is TGTGCCAGCAGCCGACAGGCGAACTACGAGCAGTACTTC. Residues: CASSRQANYEQYF. This chain connects TRBV7-9 to TRBJ2-7; D might be TRBD1 (6 bases). Per the germline V gene, CDR1 is SEHNR and CDR2 is FQNEAQ (reference sequence). The CDR3 loop spans 13 amino acids. V gave up 5 bases and J gave up 3 bases, with 11 bases separating them. Full variable domain (missing parts from reference TRBV7-9 and TRBJ2-7): DTGVSQNPRHKITKRGQNVTFRCDPISEHNRLYWYRQTLGQGPEFLTYFQNEAQLEKSRLLSDRFSAERPKGSFSTLEIQRTEQGDSAMYLCASSRQANYEQYFGPGTRLTVT.

The rearrangement uses TRBV14 and TRBJ1-1; no reliable D call. V was clipped by 1 base and J by 0 bases, with 6 bases between them. CDR1 is SGHDN, CDR2 FVKESK, per germline. CDR3 length equals 14 residues. CDR3 protein: CASSQVSVNTEAFF. In DNA, the CDR3 is TGTGCCAGCAGCCAAGTATCCGTGAACACTGAAGCTTTCTTT.

The gene calls are TRBV6-4 and TRBJ2-3; D ambiguous. V was clipped by 2 bases and J by 0 bases, with 9 bases between them. There are 15 residues in the CDR3. CDR1 is MRHNA and CDR2 is SNTAGT in the germline V gene. In DNA form, the CDR3 reads TGTGCCAGCAGTGACGATGCACTAAGCACAGATACGCAGTATTTT. Its protein is CASSDDALSTDTQYF.

This clone has just one count. CDR3 sequence (DNA): TGTGCCAGCCGAGTCCCGTGGGGGACAGGGTCCTACGAGCAGTACTTC. The encoded protein is CASRVPWGTGSYEQYF. The rearrangement uses TRBV28 and TRBJ2-7; 9 bases agree with TRBD1. The CDR3 is 16 residues long. V shed 8 bases and J 1 base; nucleotides not matched to a gene: 12. Germline CDR1 MDHEN, CDR2 SYDVKM.

The V gene is TRBV30, the J gene TRBJ1-4; D uncertain. Germline CDR1 GTSNPN, CDR2 SVGIG (reference sequence). This CDR3 has 12 residues. The germline V and J ends were trimmed by 5 bases and 8 bases, with 12 bases remaining between them. The DNA for the CDR3 is TGTGCCTGGGGAACCGGCGGGGAAAAACTGTTTTTT. Translated: CAWGTGGEKLFF.

The chain couples TRBV5-1 to TRBJ1-2, with D maybe TRBD1 (5 bases). Germline V gene sequence: CDR1 SGHRS, CDR2 YFSETQ. V lost 0 bases and J lost 3, with 18 bases in between. The CDR3 covers 17 residues. This CDR3 reads CASSLGGRSGGDYGYTF. The CDR3 DNA follows: TGCGCCAGCAGCTTGGGTGGGAGGAGCGGGGGAGACTATGGCTACACCTTC.

This clone appeared a single time. The V gene is TRBV4-1, the J gene TRBJ2-1; possible D gene TRBD1, 6 bases. V dropped 9 bases and J dropped 0 bases, with 9 bases sitting between them. The CDR3 has 13 residues. CDR1 MGHRA and CDR2 YSYEKL come from the germline V gene. The chain's CDR3 is CASKDSSYNEQFF. The CDR3, as DNA: TGCGCCAGTAAGGACAGCTCCTACAATGAGCAGTTCTTC.

The V call is TRBV19, the J call TRBJ1-2, with 8 bases fitting TRBD1. Trimming at V came to 1 base and at J to 2 bases, leaving 3 bases not matched to a gene. CDR1 LNHDA and CDR2 SQIVND come from the germline V gene (reference sequence). This CDR3 spans 15 amino acids. The CDR3 DNA sequence: TGTGCCAGTAGTATAGGGACAGGGAAAAACTATGGCTACACCTTC. Translation: CASSIGTGKNYGYTF.

The J gene is TRBJ2-1, the V gene TRBV12-3 or TRBV12-4; the D gene is possibly TRBD1 (6 bases). The CDR3 extends over 12 amino acids. Deletions cut 5 bases from V and 16 bases from J, with 18 bases between. CDR3: CASSAPLAGAFF. The CDR3 DNA sequence: TGTGCCAGCAGTGCCCCCCTAGCAGGGGCCTTCTTC.

This sequence joins TRBV2 and TRBJ2-3; D unclear. Germline CDR1 is SNHLY and CDR2 is FYNNEI. The V and J ends lost 7 bases and 0 bases respectively, with 14 bases between them. The CDR3 sequence is 15 residues long. CDR3 sequence (DNA): TGTGCCAGCACAGATATAGAGACTAGCACAGATACGCAGTATTTT. This sequence encodes CASTDIETSTDTQYF.

CDR3 nucleotide sequence: TGTGCCAGCAGCTTAGCGGGAGGCCCTCAGCCCCAGCATTTT. The encoded protein is CASSLAGGPQPQHF. J is TRBJ1-5 and V is TRBV7-6; D is ambiguous. The CDR3 is 14 residues long. Germline V lookup: CDR1 SGHVS, CDR2 FNYEAQ. V lost 0 bases, J lost 6 bases, and 9 bases lay in between. Based on the CDR3 plus reference TRBV7-6 and TRBJ1-5, the full variable domain is GAGVSQSPRYKVTKRGQDVALRCDPISGHVSLYWYRQALGQGPEFLTYFNYEAQQDKSGLPNDRFSAERPEGSISTLTIQRTEQRDSAMYRCASSLAGGPQPQHFGDGTRLSIL.

V usage is TRBV7-9 and J usage is TRBJ1-1; D is ambiguous. V was cut by 5 bases and J by 6 bases, with 13 bases left in between. Germline loops: CDR1 SEHNR, CDR2 FQNEAQ (reference sequence). The CDR3 runs 13 residues. This CDR3 is CASSPRGVSEAFF. CDR3 DNA sequence: TGTGCCAGCAGCCCAAGAGGTGTGTCTGAAGCTTTCTTT.

This chain links TRBV29-1 with TRBJ2-3, with 7 bases aligning to TRBD2. The CDR3 spans 13 residues. Trimming removed 7 bases from V and 0 bases from J; junction bases left unmatched: 4. The germline V gene has CDR1 SQVTM and CDR2 ANQGSEA. The CDR3 is CSAGGGSTDTQYF. The DNA for the CDR3 is TGCAGCGCTGGGGGGGGGAGCACAGATACGCAGTATTTT.

The chain has TRBV18 and TRBJ1-6, with 7 bases matching TRBD1. CDR1 and CDR2 from the germline V gene are KGHSH and LQKENI. V shed 3 bases, J shed 5 bases, and the junction held 7 bases outside the gene matches. This CDR3 region has 16 residues. This CDR3 reads CASSPRQGFDNSPLHF. The DNA of the CDR3 is TGTGCCAGCTCACCCAGACAGGGCTTCGATAATTCACCCCTCCACTTT.

The V call is TRBV18, the J call TRBJ1-4; D is unresolved. This CDR3 spans 15 amino acids. Germline-derived CDR1 and CDR2 are KGHSH and LQKENI. Trimming took 2 bases from V and 4 from J, leaving 11 bases between them. CDR3: CASSPYNTDNEKLFF. The CDR3 DNA reads TGTGCCAGCTCACCATACAACACCGATAATGAAAAACTGTTTTTT.

The rearrangement links TRBV28 to TRBJ2-2; 8 bases line up with TRBD1. CDR3 size: 15 residues. V lost 3 bases to trimming and J lost 4 bases; unmatched junction nucleotides: 4. Germline assignment: CDR1 MDHEN and CDR2 SYDVKM. The CDR3 loop reads CASSFQGAITGELFF. The CDR3 DNA follows: TGTGCCAGCAGTTTTCAGGGGGCCATCACCGGGGAGCTGTTTTTT. The full variable domain, completed using reference TRBV28 and TRBJ2-2, is DVKVTQSSRYLVKRTGEKVFLECVQDMDHENMFWYRQDPGLGLRLIYFSYDVKMKEKGDIPEGYSVSREKKERFSLILESASTNQTSMYLCASSFQGAITGELFFGEGSRLTVL.

This clone was observed a few times. This sequence joins TRBV4-1 and TRBJ2-2, with D tentatively TRBD1 (6 bases). There are 15 residues in the CDR3. Germline V gene data show CDR1 as MGHRA and CDR2 as YSYEKL. V lost 7 bases and J 1 base, leaving 13 bases between the germline ends. This CDR3 reads CASKVRTVNTGELFF. The CDR3 DNA reads TGCGCCAGCAAAGTTAGGACAGTGAACACCGGGGAGCTGTTTTTT.